This T cell receptor (beta chain) comes out of a study of blood T cell repertoires in COVID-19. Overall study: Donors in the United States, Italy and Spain gave samples during acute or convalescent COVID-19.

TCRdb's table, derived via immunoSEQ multiplex PCR, lists solely in-frame clones and lacks some. The sample lists 250,000 to 300,000 clones; more than 75% were seen once. All enrollees were roughly 18 to 100 years old and from fewer than 30 US areas. Cohort assignment relied on participant-reported clinical history. This CDR3 has 17 amino acids. The TCR sequence derives from a woman aged 55-70 years in a cohort exposed to, infected with or recovered from COVID-19 (not recorded which). The sample was PBMCs or T cells enriched from blood (not recorded which). The gene calls are TRBV21-1 and TRBJ1-5. TRBV21-1 is a pseudogene locus. In DNA form, the CDR3 reads TGTGCCAGCAGCAAAAAGGGAGGGCCCAATAGCAATCAGCCCCAGCATTTT. Protein: CASSKKGGPNSNQPQHF.